These 7 T cell receptor beta chains were sequenced from one sample in a study of T cells in Graves' hyperthyroidism and ophthalmopathy. Template material for amplifying TCR beta CDR3 regions consisted of RNA transcripts. In the first-round RT-PCR of the TCR CDR3, the HTBI primer set was used. Each CDR3 protein is one row after TCRdb ran MiXCR on the multiplex PCR reads. This repertoire shows roughly 800,000 distinct CDR3 sequences, approximately 40% found once; its top ten account for 7.5% to 9.5%. Material for sequencing was blood. The receptors stem from a man between 18 and 29 years old with Graves' hyperthyroidism.

This clonotype showed up many times. The chain links TRBV2 to TRBJ1-5; no clear D gene. This CDR3 contains 15 residues. Germline loops: CDR1 SNHLY, CDR2 FYNNEI. V shed 3 bases and J shed 0 bases, with 9 bases lying between them. The DNA of the CDR3 is TGTGCCAGCAGTGACGAAGTGTATAGCAATCAGCCCCAGCATTTT. Its protein product is CASSDEVYSNQPQHF. The whole variable domain, filled in from reference TRBV2 and TRBJ1-5, reads EPEVTQTPSHQVTQMGQEVILRCVPISNHLYFYWYRQILGQKVEFLVSFYNNEISEKSEIFDDQFSVERPDGSNFTLKIRSTKLEDSAMYFCASSDEVYSNQPQHFGDGTRLSIL.

The chain employs TRBV25-1 and TRBJ1-1; 7 nucleotides line up with TRBD1. The CDR3 is 15 amino acids. The ends lost 0 bases at V and 5 bases at J; junction bases unmatched: 6. Germline-derived CDR1 and CDR2 are MGHDK and SYGVNS. The CDR3 coding sequence is TGTGCCAGCAGTGAATATTGGACAGGCGATACTGAAGCTTTCTTT. Protein sequence: CASSEYWTGDTEAFF.

This clonotype occurred many times. This chain joins TRBV24-1 and TRBJ1-5, with D possibly TRBD1 on 5 matching bases. Trimming left V 9 bases short and J 0 bases short, with 8 bases between. Looked up from germline, CDR1 is KGHDR and CDR2 is SFDVKD. The CDR3 extends over 13 amino acids. The DNA of the CDR3 is TGTGCCACCTGCGGGGGTAGCAATCAGCCCCAGCATTTT. Protein: CATCGGSNQPQHF.

This clonotype was observed many times. The chain combines TRBV20-1 with TRBJ2-7; D is possibly TRBD2 (5 bases). V was trimmed by 3 bases and J by 4 bases, leaving 13 bases between them. The CDR3 is made up of 13 amino acids. The germline gives CDR1 DFQATT, CDR2 SNEGSKA (reference sequence). The CDR3 sequence is CSARGSEDYEQYF. CDR3 nucleotide sequence: TGCAGTGCTAGGGGTAGCGAGGATTACGAGCAGTACTTC.

V and J are TRBV7-2 and TRBJ2-7, with D perhaps TRBD1 or TRBD2 (6 bases each). CDR1 and CDR2 (germline): SGHTA, FQGNSA. The V end was cut by 4 bases, the J end by 7 bases, with 17 bases between. The CDR3 contains 14 residues. CDR3 DNA sequence: TGTGCCAGCAGCTCGGGGACGGGGGCTGGAGAGCAGTACTTC. Translation: CASSSGTGAGEQYF.

The rearrangement joins TRBV20-1 to TRBJ2-5, with 7 bases aligning to TRBD1. This CDR3 is 12 amino acids long. The germline V gene has CDR1 DFQATT and CDR2 SNEGSKA (reference sequence). V shed 7 bases, J shed 3 bases, and the junction held 5 bases outside the gene matches. The chain's CDR3 is CSVGTVEETQYF. In nucleotides, the CDR3 is TGCAGTGTGGGGACAGTTGAAGAGACCCAGTACTTC.

This clonotype was observed a handful of times. This sequence joins TRBV4-1 and TRBJ1-2; D is unclear. The V gene lost 2 bases and the J gene lost 2 bases, with 12 bases spanning the gap. CDR3 length equals 15 residues. CDR1 and CDR2 (germline): MGHRA, YSYEKL. CDR3 nucleotides: TGCGCCAGCAGCCAATATGGGGAATCGAACTATGGCTACACCTTC. Translated, it gives CASSQYGESNYGYTF.